This TCR beta chain was sequenced during a study of shared clonotypes between healthy human individuals. V dropped 3 bases and J dropped 5; count of bases not matched to a gene: 7. Germline CDR1 is SEHNR and CDR2 is FQNEAQ (reference sequence). This CDR3 is built from 15 residues. Whole-study results and caveats: Clonotypes not shared had lower generation probabilities than those common to all four donors.

About this clone itself: No antigen is known for it.

The run depth of the assay was deep. Profiling relied on immunoSEQ multiplex PCR, and the TCRdb table lists in-frame clones only, not all of them. Here the sample spans more than 1.2 million clones, approximately 98.5% being singletons. The sequence came from a man aged 25 to 40 in good health. V and J are TRBV7-9 and TRBJ2-5; 9 bases fit TRBD1. The sequenced material came from naive CD4+ T cells sorted from blood. Described subset: CD45RA+ positively selected. The CDR3 spells CASSLWGQGLETQYF. CDR3 nucleotides: TGTGCCAGCAGCTTGTGGGGACAGGGTTTGGAGACCCAGTACTTC.